These T cell receptor gamma chains were read from a single sample in a study of intestinal T cells in coeliac disease. TCRdb reprocessed the multiplex PCR reads using CATT. The sample contains 700 to 800 gamma-chain clones, approximately 50% of which appear only once. Sequenced material: a duodenal biopsy. These receptors all come from a human donor who served as a control with a normal duodenal biopsy, not a healthy volunteer. The CDR3 runs from the conserved cysteine through the conserved F or W. A clone size is listed for some rows: how often the clone was seen (once, few, many), or a class if it is expanded.

V gene	clone size	J gene	CDR3 protein	CDR3 DNA
TRGV8	large	TRGJ1/TRGJ2	CATWDKDYKKLF	TGTGCCACCTGGGATAAAGATTATAAGAAACTCTTT
TRGV10	.	TRGJ1/TRGJ2	CAAWDVIIKKLF	TGTGCTGCGTGGGATGTGATTATAAAGAAACTCTTT
TRGV5	.	TRGJ1/TRGJ2	CATWDRKLIIKKLF	TGTGCCACCTGGGACAGAAAGCTTATTATAAAGAAACTCTTT
TRGV8	.	TRGJ1/TRGJ2	CATWDNTPPPPPAAYKKLF	TGTGCCACCTGGGATAATACCCCCCCCCCCCCCCCTGCTGCTTATAAGAAACTCTTT
TRGV2	.	TRGJ1/TRGJ2	CATWGRAGDVF	TGTGCCACCTGGGGACGGGCCGGGGACGTCTTT
TRGV4	large	TRGJ1/TRGJ2	CATWDGLGYKKLF	TGTGCCACCTGGGATGGGCTGGGCTATAAGAAACTCTTT
TRGV2	hyperexpanded	TRGJP2	CATWDGLKNSSDWIKTF	TGTGCCACCTGGGACGGGCTGAAAAATAGTAGTGATTGGATCAAGACGTTT
TRGV10	.	TRGJ1/TRGJ2	CAAWDYCPRKLF	TGTGCTGCGTGGGATTACTGCCCAAGAAAACTCTTT
TRGV10	.	TRGJP1	CACVGFYTTGWFKIF	TGTGCCTGCGTGGGATTTTATACCACTGGTTGGTTCAAGATATTT
TRGV8	.	TRGJ1/TRGJ2	CATWDSPLYYKKLF	TGTGCCACCTGGGATAGTCCGCTTTATTATAAGAAACTCTTT
TRGV10	.	TRGJ1/TRGJ2	CAAWNALYYKKLF	TGTGCTGCGTGGAACGCTCTTTATTATAAGAAGCTCTTT
TRGV4	.	TRGJ1/TRGJ2	CATSCFIRKLF	TGTGCCACCAGTTGCTTTATAAGGAAACTCTTT
TRGV2	.	TRGJP2	CATCGRYVSSDWIKTF	TGTGCCACCTGCGGACGGTACGTTAGTAGTGATTGGATCAAGACGTTT
TRGV4	.	TRGJ1/TRGJ2	CATWDVLFYKKLF	TGTGCCACCTGGGATGTTTTATTTTATAAGAAACTCTTT
TRGV3	large	TRGJ1/TRGJ2	CATWDSPGYKKLF	TGTGCCACCTGGGACAGCCCGGGTTATAAGAAACTCTTT
TRGV2	.	TRGJP2	CATWDGLTTFSIWIKTF	TGTGCCACCTGGGACGGGCTTACCACTTTCTCGATTTGGATCAAGACGTTT
TRGV2	few	TRGJ1/TRGJ2	CATWSRFGKKLF	TGTGCCACCTGGTCGCGCTTTGGTAAGAAACTCTTT
TRGV4	.	TRGJ1/TRGJ2	CATWGWIDKKLF	TGTGCCACCTGGGGATGGATCGATAAGAAACTCTTT